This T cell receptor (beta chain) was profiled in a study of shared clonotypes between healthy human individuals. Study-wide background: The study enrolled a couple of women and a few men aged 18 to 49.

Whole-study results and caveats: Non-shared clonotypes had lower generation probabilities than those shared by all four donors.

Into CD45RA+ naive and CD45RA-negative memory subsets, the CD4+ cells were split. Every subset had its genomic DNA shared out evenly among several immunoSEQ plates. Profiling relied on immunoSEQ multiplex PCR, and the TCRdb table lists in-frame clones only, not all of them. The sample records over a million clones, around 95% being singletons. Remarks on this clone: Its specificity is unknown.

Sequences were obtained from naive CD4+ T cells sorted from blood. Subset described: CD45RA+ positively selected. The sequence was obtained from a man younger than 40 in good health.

CDR3: CASSEGRLGLPADTQYF. As DNA, the CDR3 is TGTGCCAGCAGTGAAGGCCGCCTCGGACTCCCGGCAGATACGCAGTATTTT. This chain connects TRBV6-1 to TRBJ2-3; a possible D gene is TRBD2 (5 bases). Per germline, CDR1 MNHNS and CDR2 SASEGT. The CDR3 extends over 17 amino acids. The V end lost 1 base, the J end lost 4 bases, and 18 bases lay between the germline ends.